One sample yielded the 2 T cell receptor beta chains listed below, sequenced in a study of T cells in Graves' hyperthyroidism and ophthalmopathy. Authors of the study amplified TCR beta CDR3 regions from RNA transcripts. When the TCR CDR3 underwent first-round RT-PCR, the HTBI primer set was used. TCRdb recomputed calls from the multiplex PCR reads with MiXCR, one row per CDR3 protein. Among some 250,000 distinct CDR3 sequences listed, less than 15% were seen once. The material sequenced was blood. These receptor sequences come from a middle-aged woman with Graves' hyperthyroidism that later progressed to Graves' ophthalmopathy.

This clonotype was observed at least ten times. CDR3 DNA: TGTGCCAGCACCGGAAGGTTTGCGGATACGCAGTATTTT. Protein sequence: CASTGRFADTQYF. This chain uses TRBV6-1 with TRBJ2-3, with unresolved D. CDR1 is MNHNS, CDR2 SASEGT, per germline. The CDR3 covers 13 residues. Trimming cost V 7 bases and J 6 bases, with 14 bases left between them.

This clonotype was observed at least ten times. This sequence joins TRBV10-2 and TRBJ1-6, with 7 bases identical to TRBD1. V lost 4 bases, J lost 9 bases, and 3 bases stayed unmatched. The germline gives CDR1 WSHSY, CDR2 SAAADI. This CDR3 has 13 residues. CDR3 sequence: CASSADRVSPLHF. The CDR3 DNA is TGCGCCAGCAGTGCCGACAGGGTTTCACCCCTCCACTTT.